This TCR beta chain is from a study of PD-1 blockade in classical Hodgkin lymphoma. Broader study findings: Complete responders had baseline diversity similar to newly diagnosed patients.

As regards this clone: Its antigen remains unknown.

Stated time point: cycle 4 day 1 (C4D1), after 6 weeks of nivolumab. All the patients suffered relapse after autologous stem cell transplantation, and brentuximab vedotin exposure differed. CD4+ T cells were purified from thawed PBMCs by negative selection. The data were produced by immunoSEQ multiplex PCR, yet TCRdb's version contains in-frame clones alone and is incomplete. The data contain 25,000 to 35,000 clones, under 90% of them seen just once; the ten biggest clones take up roughly 0.75%. CDR1 and CDR2 from the germline V gene are LGHNA and YSLEER. The CDR3 has 15 amino acids. Trimming removed 3 bases from V and 6 bases from J; junction bases left unmatched: 10.

V and J are TRBV4-3 and TRBJ2-5; TRBD1 aligns across 7 bases. This TCR was recovered from a human donor with classical Hodgkin lymphoma. The input for sequencing was CD4+ T cells from blood, taken before the fourth cycle of nivolumab. This CDR3 reads CASSQSRLQGKTQYF. In nucleotides, the CDR3 is TGCGCCAGCAGCCAGTCCAGACTACAGGGGAAGACCCAGTACTTC.